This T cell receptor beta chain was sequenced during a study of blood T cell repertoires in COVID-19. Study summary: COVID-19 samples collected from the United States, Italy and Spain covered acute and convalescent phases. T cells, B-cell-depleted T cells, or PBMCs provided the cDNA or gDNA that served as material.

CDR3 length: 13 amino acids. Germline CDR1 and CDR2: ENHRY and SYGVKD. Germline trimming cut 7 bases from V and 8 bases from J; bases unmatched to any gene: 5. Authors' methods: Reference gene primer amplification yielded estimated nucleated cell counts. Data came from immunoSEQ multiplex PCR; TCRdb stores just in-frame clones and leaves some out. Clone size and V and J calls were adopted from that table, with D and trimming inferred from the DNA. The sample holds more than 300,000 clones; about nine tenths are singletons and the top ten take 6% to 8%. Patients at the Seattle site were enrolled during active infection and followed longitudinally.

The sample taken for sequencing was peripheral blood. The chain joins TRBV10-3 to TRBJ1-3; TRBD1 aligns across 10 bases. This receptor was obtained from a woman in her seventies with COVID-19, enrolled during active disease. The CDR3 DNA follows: TGTGCCATCAAGGACAGGGGGTTGGACACCATATATTTT. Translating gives CAIKDRGLDTIYF.